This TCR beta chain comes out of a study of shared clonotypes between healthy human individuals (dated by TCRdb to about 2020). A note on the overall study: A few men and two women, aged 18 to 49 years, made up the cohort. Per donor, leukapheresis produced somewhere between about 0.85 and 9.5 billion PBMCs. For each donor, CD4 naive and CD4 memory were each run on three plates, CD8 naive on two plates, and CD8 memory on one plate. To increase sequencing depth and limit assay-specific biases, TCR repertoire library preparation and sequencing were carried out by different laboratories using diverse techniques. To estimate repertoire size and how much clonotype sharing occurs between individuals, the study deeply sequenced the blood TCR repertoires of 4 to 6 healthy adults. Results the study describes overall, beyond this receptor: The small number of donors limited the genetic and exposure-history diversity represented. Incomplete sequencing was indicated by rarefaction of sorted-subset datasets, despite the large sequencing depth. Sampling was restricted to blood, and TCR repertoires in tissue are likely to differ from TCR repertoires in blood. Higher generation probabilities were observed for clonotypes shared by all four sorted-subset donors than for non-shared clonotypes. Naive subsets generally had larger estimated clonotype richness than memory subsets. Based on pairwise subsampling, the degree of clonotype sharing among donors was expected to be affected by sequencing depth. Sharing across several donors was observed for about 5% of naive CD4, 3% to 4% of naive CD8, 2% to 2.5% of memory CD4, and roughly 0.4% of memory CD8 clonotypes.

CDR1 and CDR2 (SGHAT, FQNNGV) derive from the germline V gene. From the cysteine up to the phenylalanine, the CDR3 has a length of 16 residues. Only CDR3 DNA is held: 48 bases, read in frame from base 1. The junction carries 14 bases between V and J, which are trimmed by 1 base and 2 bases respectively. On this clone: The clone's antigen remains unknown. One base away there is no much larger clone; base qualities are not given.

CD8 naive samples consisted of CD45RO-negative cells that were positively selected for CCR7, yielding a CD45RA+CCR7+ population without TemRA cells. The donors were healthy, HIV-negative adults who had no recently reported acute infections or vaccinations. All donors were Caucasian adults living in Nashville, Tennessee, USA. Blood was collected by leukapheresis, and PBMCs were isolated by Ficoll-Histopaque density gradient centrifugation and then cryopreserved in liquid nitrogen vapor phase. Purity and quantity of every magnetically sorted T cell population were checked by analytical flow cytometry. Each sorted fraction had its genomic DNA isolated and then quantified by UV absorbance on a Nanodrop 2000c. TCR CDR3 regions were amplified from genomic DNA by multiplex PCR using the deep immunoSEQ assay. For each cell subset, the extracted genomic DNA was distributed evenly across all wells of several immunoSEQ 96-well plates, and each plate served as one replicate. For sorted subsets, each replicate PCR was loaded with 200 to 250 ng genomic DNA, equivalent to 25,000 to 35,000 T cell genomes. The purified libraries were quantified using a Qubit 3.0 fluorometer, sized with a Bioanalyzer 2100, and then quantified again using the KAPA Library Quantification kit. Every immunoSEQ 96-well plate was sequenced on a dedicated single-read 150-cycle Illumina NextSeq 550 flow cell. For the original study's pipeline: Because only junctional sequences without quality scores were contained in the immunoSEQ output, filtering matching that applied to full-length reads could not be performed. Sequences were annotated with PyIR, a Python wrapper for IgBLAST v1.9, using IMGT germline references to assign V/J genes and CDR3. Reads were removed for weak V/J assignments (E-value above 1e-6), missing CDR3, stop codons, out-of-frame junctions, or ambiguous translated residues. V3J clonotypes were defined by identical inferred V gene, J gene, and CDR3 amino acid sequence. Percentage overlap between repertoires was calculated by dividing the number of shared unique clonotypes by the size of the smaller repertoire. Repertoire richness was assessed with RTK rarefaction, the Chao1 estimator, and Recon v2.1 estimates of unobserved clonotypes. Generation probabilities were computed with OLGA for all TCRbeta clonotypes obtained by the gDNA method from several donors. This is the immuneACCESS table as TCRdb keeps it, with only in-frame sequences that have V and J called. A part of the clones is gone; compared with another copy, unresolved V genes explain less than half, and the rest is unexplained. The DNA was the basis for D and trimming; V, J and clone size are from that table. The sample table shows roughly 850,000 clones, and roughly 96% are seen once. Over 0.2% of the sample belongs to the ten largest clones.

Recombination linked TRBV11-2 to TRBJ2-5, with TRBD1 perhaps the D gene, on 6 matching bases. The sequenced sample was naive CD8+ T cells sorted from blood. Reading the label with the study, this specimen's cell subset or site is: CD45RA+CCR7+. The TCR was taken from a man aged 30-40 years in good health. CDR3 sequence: CASSLVGQTGQETQYF. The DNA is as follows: TGTGCCAGCAGCTTAGTAGGGCAGACAGGTCAAGAGACCCAGTACTTC.